This passage covers 19 T cell receptor beta chains from one sample sequenced in a study of cytomegalovirus exposure and HLA in healthy donors. Some clones are missing from TCRdb's copy, which holds only in-frame ones; the method was immunoSEQ multiplex PCR. The sample shows approximately 90,000 clones, over 85% of them seen only once. The sequencing sample was made of PBMCs. The receptors stem from a woman aged 25 to 45 in good health and CMV-seropositive.

This sequence joins TRBV15 and TRBJ2-5, with D perhaps matching TRBD2 (7 bases). Germline assignment: CDR1 LNHNV and CDR2 YYDKDF (reference sequence). The length of the CDR3 is 15 residues. V shed 0 bases and J shed 5 bases, with 13 bases lying between them. CDR3 sequence (DNA): TGTGCCACCAGCAGAGAGGGGGGGGCTAGCGAGACCCAGTACTTC. Translation: CATSREGGASETQYF.

The gene calls are TRBV28 and TRBJ1-2; possible D gene TRBD1, 5 bases. The ends were cut back, 6 bases at V and 4 bases at J, with 12 bases in the middle. CDR1 is MDHEN and CDR2 is SYDVKM in the germline V gene. There are 13 residues in the CDR3. The CDR3 DNA reads TGTGCCAGCAGCCCTGGGGGGTTCTATGGCTACACCTTC. This gives the protein CASSPGGFYGYTF.

The gene calls are TRBV4-2 and TRBJ2-2, with TRBD2 identical over 12 bases. Looked up from germline, CDR1 is LGHNA and CDR2 is YNFKEQ. Losses at the gene ends were 1 base for V and 6 bases for J; bases not matched to a gene: 0. The CDR3 runs 15 residues. The CDR3 spells CASSQGLAGAGELFF. As DNA, the CDR3 is TGTGCCAGCAGCCAAGGACTAGCGGGAGCCGGGGAGCTGTTTTTT.

The V and J genes are TRBV18 and TRBJ1-1, with D unclear. Germline CDR1 reads KGHSH; CDR2 reads LQKENI. The V gene lost 1 base and the J gene lost 8 bases, with 14 bases spanning the gap. CDR3 length: 14 residues. DNA for the CDR3: TGTGCCAGCTCACCACGCCGGGAACCCCCAGAAGCTTTCTTT. Its protein is CASSPRREPPEAFF.

This rearrangement joins TRBV5-1 to TRBJ2-3, with D perhaps matching TRBD2 (6 bases). V gave up 2 bases and J gave up 4 bases, with 14 bases separating them. The CDR3 runs 15 residues. Germline V gene data show CDR1 as SGHRS and CDR2 as YFSETQ. In DNA form, the CDR3 reads TGCGCCAGCAGCTTCCAGGGCGGGAAGGCAGATACGCAGTATTTT. The encoded protein is CASSFQGGKADTQYF.

This sequence joins TRBV7-2 and TRBJ2-1, with TRBD2 matching over 12 bases. In germline, CDR1 is SGHTA, CDR2 FQGNSA. V was clipped by 0 bases and J by 4 bases; unmatched bases: 4. CDR3 length: 17 residues. The CDR3 DNA sequence: TGTGCCAGCAGCTTAGCTGGGACTAGCGGGTTTTACAATGAGCAGTTCTTC. As protein: CASSLAGTSGFYNEQFF. The entire variable domain, with the rest obtained from reference TRBV7-2 and TRBJ2-1, is as follows: GAGVSQSPSNKVTEKGKDVELRCDPISGHTALYWYRQSLGQGLEFLIYFQGNSAPDKSGLPSDRFSAERTGGSVSTLTIQRTQQEDSAVYLCASSLAGTSGFYNEQFFGPGTRLTVL.

The chain links TRBV5-6 to TRBJ2-5; 11 nucleotides align to TRBD2. This CDR3 comprises 15 residues. CDR1 and CDR2 from the germline V gene are SGHDT and YYEEEE. Trimming cost V 6 bases and J 2 bases; bases outside gene matches: 6. This CDR3 is CASKGLAAIQETQYF. As DNA, the CDR3 is TGTGCCAGCAAGGGACTAGCGGCCATACAAGAGACCCAGTACTTC.

This chain links TRBV4-3 with TRBJ2-2; the match to TRBD2 covers 12 bases. Germline V lookup: CDR1 LGHNA, CDR2 YSLEER. The length of the CDR3 is 18 residues. J was trimmed by 7 bases and V by 3 bases; bases with no gene match: 12. The CDR3 DNA reads TGCGCCAGCAGCCACGTTCGGACTAGCGGGATGGGGAGCGGGGAGCTGTTTTTT. Protein: CASSHVRTSGMGSGELFF.

CDR3 loop: CASSLKGDRAWETQYF. In nucleotides, the CDR3 is TGTGCCAGCAGCTTAAAAGGGGACAGGGCGTGGGAGACCCAGTACTTC. V is TRBV7-8 and J is TRBJ2-5, with TRBD1 matching over 9 bases. The CDR3 has 16 residues. The V gene end was trimmed by 2 bases and the J gene end by 5 bases; junction bases not matched to a gene: 9. Germline V lookup: CDR1 SGHVS, CDR2 FQNEAQ.

V is TRBV19 and J is TRBJ1-5; 8 positions match TRBD1. Germline values: CDR1 LNHDA, CDR2 SQIVND (reference sequence). This CDR3 spans 14 amino acids. The trim removed 4 bases at V and 9 bases at J, leaving 8 bases unmatched. The CDR3 reads CASSTGQGGLPQHF. The CDR3 nucleotides are TGTGCCAGTAGTACAGGACAGGGTGGTTTGCCCCAGCATTTT.

V and J are TRBV7-9 and TRBJ2-7, with D unresolved. V lost 1 base to trimming and J lost 1 base, with 8 bases between them. Germline V gene data show CDR1 as SEHNR and CDR2 as FQNEAQ (reference sequence). The CDR3 is 14 amino acids. The CDR3, as DNA: TGTGCCAGCAGCTTAGTTGCGGATTCCTACGAGCAGTACTTC. It codes for CASSLVADSYEQYF.

The genes are TRBV21-1 and TRBJ2-7; the DNA was not used to check the table's D call, TRBD1. TRBV21-1 has pseudogene status. The CDR3 contains 14 residues. The CDR3 here is CASSPVDSDYEQYF. The CDR3 nucleotides are TGTGCCAGCAGCCCCGTGGACAGTGACTACGAGCAGTACTTC.

This chain connects TRBV7-9 to TRBJ2-6; 9 bases fit TRBD1. With V trimmed by 5 bases and J by 4 bases, 15 bases remained unmatched. The CDR3 has 19 amino acids. Germline V gene lookup returns CDR1 SEHNR and CDR2 FQNEAQ (reference sequence). The CDR3 DNA sequence: TGTGCCAGCAGCCGAAACAGGGGGCCCTTAGCGTCAGGGGCCAACGTCCTGACTTTC. Translating it yields CASSRNRGPLASGANVLTF. The whole variable domain, remainder taken from reference TRBV7-9 and TRBJ2-6, is DTGVSQNPRHKITKRGQNVTFRCDPISEHNRLYWYRQTLGQGPEFLTYFQNEAQLEKSRLLSDRFSAERPKGSFSTLEIQRTEQGDSAMYLCASSRNRGPLASGANVLTFGAGSRLTVL.

The J gene is TRBJ1-4, the V gene TRBV4-3, with D maybe TRBD1 (5 bases). The CDR3 extends over 14 amino acids. V gave up 0 bases and J gave up 6 bases, with 8 bases separating them. Germline-derived CDR1 and CDR2 are LGHNA and YSLEER. As DNA, the CDR3 is TGCGCCAGCAGCCAAGATCCCAGGGATGAAAAACTGTTTTTT. This gives the protein CASSQDPRDEKLFF.

This chain connects TRBV5-1 to TRBJ1-4; 9 bases fit TRBD1. After removal of 4 bases from V and 2 bases from J, the junction contained 9 bases not matched to a gene. The CDR3 covers 17 residues. CDR1 is SGHRS and CDR2 is YFSETQ in the germline V gene. In nucleotides, the CDR3 is TGCGCCAGCAGCCTGGGGTTTGGGACAGGGACTAATGAAAAACTGTTTTTT. Its translation is CASSLGFGTGTNEKLFF.

The rearrangement joins TRBV27 to TRBJ1-2, with D perhaps TRBD1 (5 bases). The V and J ends lost 0 bases and 1 base respectively, with 9 bases between them. The V gene's germline CDR1 is MNHEY and CDR2 SMNVEV (reference sequence). The CDR3 sequence is 15 residues long. For the CDR3, the DNA is TGTGCCAGCAGTTTATCTCCACAGGTTAACTATGGCTACACCTTC. Amino acids: CASSLSPQVNYGYTF.

This clone has just one count. This sequence joins TRBV5-1 and TRBJ2-7; maybe TRBD1 (6 bases). The CDR3 sequence is 15 residues long. Trimming removed 4 bases from V and 2 bases from J, with 16 bases in between. Germline V CDR1 and CDR2: SGHRS, YFSETQ. The CDR3 DNA reads TGCGCCAGCAGCAGAAACAGGGAAATCGCCTACGAGCAGTACTTC. Its translation: CASSRNREIAYEQYF.

CDR3 in amino acids: CASSRDTWTEQYF. The CDR3 region has the DNA TGTGCCAGTTCAAGGGACACCTGGACCGAGCAGTACTTC. V is TRBV25-1 and J is TRBJ2-7, with D possibly TRBD1 on 6 matching bases. The CDR3 runs to 13 residues. Trimming pared 9 bases from V and 6 bases from J, leaving 18 bases between. The germline V gene encodes CDR1 MGHDK and CDR2 SYGVNS.

The V call is TRBV27, the J call TRBJ2-7; 7 bases map to TRBD2. Germline trimming cut 3 bases from V and 1 base from J; bases unmatched to any gene: 12. This CDR3 is built from 17 residues. Per germline, CDR1 MNHEY and CDR2 SMNVEV (reference sequence). For the CDR3, the DNA is TGTGCCAGCAGTTTCTCAGCCGGGTCTAGCGGATCCTACGAGCAGTACTTC. Its translation is CASSFSAGSSGSYEQYF.